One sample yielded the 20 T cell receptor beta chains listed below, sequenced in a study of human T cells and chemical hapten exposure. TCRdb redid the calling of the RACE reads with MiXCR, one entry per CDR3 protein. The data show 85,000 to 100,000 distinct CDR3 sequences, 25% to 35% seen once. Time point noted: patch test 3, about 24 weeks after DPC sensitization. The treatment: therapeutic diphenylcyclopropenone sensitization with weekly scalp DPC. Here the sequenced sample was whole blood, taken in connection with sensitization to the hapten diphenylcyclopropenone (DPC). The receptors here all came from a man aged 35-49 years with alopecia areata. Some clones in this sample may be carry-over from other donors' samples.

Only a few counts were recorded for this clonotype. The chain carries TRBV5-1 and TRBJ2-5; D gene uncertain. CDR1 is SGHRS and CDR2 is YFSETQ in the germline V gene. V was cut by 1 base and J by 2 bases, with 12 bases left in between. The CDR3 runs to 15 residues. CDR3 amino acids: CASSLWAGEQETQYF. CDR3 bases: TGCGCCAGCAGCTTGTGGGCAGGAGAACAAGAGACCCAGTACTTC.

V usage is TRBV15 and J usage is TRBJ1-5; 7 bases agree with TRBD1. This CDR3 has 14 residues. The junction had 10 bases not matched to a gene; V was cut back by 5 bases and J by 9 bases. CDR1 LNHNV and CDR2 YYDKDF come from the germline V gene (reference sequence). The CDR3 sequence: CATSEDRESRPQHF. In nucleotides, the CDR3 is TGTGCCACCAGCGAAGACAGGGAGTCCAGGCCCCAGCATTTT.

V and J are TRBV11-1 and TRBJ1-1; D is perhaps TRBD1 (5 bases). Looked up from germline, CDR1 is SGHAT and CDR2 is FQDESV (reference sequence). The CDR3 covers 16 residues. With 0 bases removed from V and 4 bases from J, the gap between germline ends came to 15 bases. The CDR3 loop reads CASSLAPTGPSTEAFF. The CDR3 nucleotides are TGTGCCAGCAGCTTAGCCCCTACAGGTCCCAGCACTGAAGCTTTCTTT.

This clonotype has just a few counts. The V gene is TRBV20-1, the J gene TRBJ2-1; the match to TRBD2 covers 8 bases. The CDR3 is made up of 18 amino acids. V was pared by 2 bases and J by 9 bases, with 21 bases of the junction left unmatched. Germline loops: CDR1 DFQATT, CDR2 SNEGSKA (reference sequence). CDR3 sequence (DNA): TGCAGTGCTAGAATGGTCTCTGGTTCGGGACTAGAAGCTTTTGAGCAGTTCTTC. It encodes CSARMVSGSGLEAFEQFF.

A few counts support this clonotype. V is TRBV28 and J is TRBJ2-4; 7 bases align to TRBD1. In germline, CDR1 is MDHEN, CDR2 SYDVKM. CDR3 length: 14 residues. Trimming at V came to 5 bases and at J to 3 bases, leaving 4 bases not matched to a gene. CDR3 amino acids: CASSQTGVKNIQYF. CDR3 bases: TGTGCCAGCAGTCAAACAGGGGTCAAAAACATTCAGTACTTC.

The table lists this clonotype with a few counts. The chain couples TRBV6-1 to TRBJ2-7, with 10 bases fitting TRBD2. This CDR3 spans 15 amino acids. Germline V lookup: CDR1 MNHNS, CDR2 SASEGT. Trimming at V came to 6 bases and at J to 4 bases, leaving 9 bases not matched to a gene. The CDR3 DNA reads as TGTGCCAGCAGAGTCGGACTAGCGGAAGGTTACGAGCAGTACTTC. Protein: CASRVGLAEGYEQYF.

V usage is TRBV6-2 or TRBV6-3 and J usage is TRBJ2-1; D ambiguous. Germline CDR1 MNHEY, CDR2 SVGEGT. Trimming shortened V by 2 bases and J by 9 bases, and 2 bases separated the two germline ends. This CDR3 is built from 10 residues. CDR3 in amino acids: CASSYLEQFF. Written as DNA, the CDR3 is TGTGCCAGCAGTTACCTTGAGCAGTTCTTC.

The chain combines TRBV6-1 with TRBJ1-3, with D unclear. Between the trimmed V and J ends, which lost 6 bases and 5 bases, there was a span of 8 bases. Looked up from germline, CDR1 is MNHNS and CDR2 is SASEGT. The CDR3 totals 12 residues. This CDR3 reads CASSQLRNTIYF. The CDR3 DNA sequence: TGTGCCAGCAGCCAGTTGAGAAACACCATATATTTT.

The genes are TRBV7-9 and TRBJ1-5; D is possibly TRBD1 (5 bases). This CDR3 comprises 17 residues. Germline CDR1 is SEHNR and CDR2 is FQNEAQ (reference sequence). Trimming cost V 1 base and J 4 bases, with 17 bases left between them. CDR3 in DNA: TGTGCCAGCAGCTTAGGGCAGGGTGACCGCAGGAATCAGCCCCAGCATTTT. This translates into CASSLGQGDRRNQPQHF.

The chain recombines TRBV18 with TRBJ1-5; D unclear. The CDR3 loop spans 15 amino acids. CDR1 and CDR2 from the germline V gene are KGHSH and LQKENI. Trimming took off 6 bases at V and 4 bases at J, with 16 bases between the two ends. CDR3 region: CASSPGVSKNQPQHF. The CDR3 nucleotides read TGTGCCAGCTCGCCCGGGGTGAGTAAGAATCAGCCCCAGCATTTT.

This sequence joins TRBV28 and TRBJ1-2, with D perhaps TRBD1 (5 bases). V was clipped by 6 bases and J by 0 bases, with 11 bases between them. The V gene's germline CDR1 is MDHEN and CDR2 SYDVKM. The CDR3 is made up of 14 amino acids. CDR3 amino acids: CASRRWGTNYGYTF. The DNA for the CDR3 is TGTGCCAGCAGGAGATGGGGGACTAACTATGGCTACACCTTC.

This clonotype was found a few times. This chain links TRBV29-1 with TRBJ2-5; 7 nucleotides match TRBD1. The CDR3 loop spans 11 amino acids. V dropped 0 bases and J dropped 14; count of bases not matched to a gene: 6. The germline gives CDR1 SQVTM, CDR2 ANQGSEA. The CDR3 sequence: CSVEDHRGFYF. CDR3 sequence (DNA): TGCAGCGTTGAAGATCACAGGGGCTTCTACTTC.

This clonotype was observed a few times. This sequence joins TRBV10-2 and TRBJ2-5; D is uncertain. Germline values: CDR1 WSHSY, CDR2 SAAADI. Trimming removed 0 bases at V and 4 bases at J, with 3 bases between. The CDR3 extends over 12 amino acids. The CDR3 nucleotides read TGCGCCAGCAGTGAGTCTGGAGAGACCCAGTACTTC. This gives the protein CASSESGETQYF.

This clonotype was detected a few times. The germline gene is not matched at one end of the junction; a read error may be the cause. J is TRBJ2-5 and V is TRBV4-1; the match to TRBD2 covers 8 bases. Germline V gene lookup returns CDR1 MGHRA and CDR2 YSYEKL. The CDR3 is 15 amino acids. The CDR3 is CASSQGTSSQGTQYF. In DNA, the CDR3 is TGCGCCAGCAGCCAAGGGACTAGCAGTCAAGGGACCCAGTACTTC.

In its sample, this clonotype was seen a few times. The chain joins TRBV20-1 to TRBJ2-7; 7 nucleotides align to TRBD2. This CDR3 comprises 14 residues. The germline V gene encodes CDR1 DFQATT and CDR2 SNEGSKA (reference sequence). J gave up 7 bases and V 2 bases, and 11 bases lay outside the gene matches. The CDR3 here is CSARFLAAIREQYF. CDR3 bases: TGCAGTGCTAGATTCCTAGCGGCAATAAGGGAGCAGTACTTC.

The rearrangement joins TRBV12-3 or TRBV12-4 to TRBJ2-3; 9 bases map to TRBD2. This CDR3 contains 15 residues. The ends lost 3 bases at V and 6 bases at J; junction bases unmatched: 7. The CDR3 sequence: CASSFSAGGLDTQYF. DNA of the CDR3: TGTGCCAGCAGTTTTTCAGCGGGAGGCTTGGATACGCAGTATTTT.

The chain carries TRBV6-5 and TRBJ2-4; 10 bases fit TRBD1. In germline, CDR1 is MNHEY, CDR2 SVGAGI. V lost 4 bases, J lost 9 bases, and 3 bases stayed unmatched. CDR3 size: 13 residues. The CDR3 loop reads CASSLGQGTIQYF. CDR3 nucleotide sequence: TGTGCCAGCAGTTTGGGACAGGGGACCATTCAGTACTTC.

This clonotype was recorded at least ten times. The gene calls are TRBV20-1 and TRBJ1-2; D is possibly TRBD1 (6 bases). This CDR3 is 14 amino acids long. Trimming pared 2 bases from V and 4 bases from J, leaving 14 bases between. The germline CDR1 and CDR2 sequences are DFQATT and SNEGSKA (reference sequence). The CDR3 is CSARRQGQIYGYTF. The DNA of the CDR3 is TGCAGTGCTAGAAGACAAGGACAGATCTATGGCTACACCTTC.

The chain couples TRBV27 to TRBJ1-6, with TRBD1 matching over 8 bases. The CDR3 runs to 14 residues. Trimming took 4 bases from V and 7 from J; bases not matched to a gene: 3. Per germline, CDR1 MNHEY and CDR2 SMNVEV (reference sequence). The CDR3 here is CASSSDRGNSPLHF. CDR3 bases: TGTGCCAGCAGTTCTGACAGGGGCAATTCACCCCTCCACTTT.

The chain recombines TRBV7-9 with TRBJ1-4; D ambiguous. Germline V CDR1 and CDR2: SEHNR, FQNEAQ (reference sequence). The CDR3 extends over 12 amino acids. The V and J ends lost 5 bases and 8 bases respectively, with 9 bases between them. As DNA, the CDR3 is TGTGCCAGCAGCCGATTAAACGAAAAACTGTTTTTT. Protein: CASSRLNEKLFF.